The 8 T cell receptor beta chains in this list originate from one sample, sequenced in a study of cytomegalovirus exposure and HLA in healthy donors. The study ran its PCR with 60 Vbeta and 13 Jbeta primers. Libraries were prepared by immunoSEQ multiplex PCR; TCRdb keeps only in-frame clonotypes and omits some of them. The table includes some 240,000 clones, 80% to 95% detected once. Sequencing was done on a sample of PBMCs. These receptor sequences come from a girl aged 2-10 years in good health and CMV-seronegative.

The rearrangement links TRBV5-1 to TRBJ2-1; D is possibly TRBD2 (6 bases). The CDR3 has 17 amino acids. CDR1 and CDR2 (germline): SGHRS, YFSETQ. V was trimmed by 0 bases and J by 4 bases, leaving 17 bases between them. The DNA of the CDR3 is TGCGCCAGCAGCTTGGGTCTGGGAAGCGGGCGTTACAATGAGCAGTTCTTC. Its protein is CASSLGLGSGRYNEQFF.

This clone appeared a single time. The chain has TRBV28 and TRBJ1-2, with D tentatively TRBD1 (5 bases). The CDR3 length is 13 residues. V was pared by 6 bases and J by 8 bases, with 16 bases between. The germline V gene has CDR1 MDHEN and CDR2 SYDVKM. The CDR3 loop is CASRLRGAGGYTF. Here the CDR3 DNA reads TGTGCCAGCAGACTACGCGGGGCGGGCGGCTACACCTTC.

This clone has just one count. V usage is TRBV2 and J usage is TRBJ2-1, with TRBD2 identical over 8 bases. This CDR3 comprises 15 residues. The J segment lost 7 bases and the V segment lost 4 bases, leaving 9 bases of the junction unmatched. From germline, CDR1 is SNHLY and CDR2 FYNNEI. The CDR3 is CASSGELAAQNEQFF. CDR3 sequence (DNA): TGTGCCAGCAGTGGAGAACTAGCGGCTCAAAATGAGCAGTTCTTC.

The chain uses TRBV28 and TRBJ2-5, with TRBD2 matching over 7 bases. V shed 6 bases and J 5 bases; nucleotides not matched to a gene: 15. Germline CDR1 is MDHEN and CDR2 is SYDVKM. This CDR3 region has 16 residues. DNA of the CDR3: TGTGCCAGCAGCTCAGCGGGGATCACCCCAAGGGAGACCCAGTACTTC. Translated, it gives CASSSAGITPRETQYF.

This chain links TRBV19 with TRBJ1-1; D unclear. Germline CDR1 and CDR2: LNHDA and SQIVND (reference sequence). V was trimmed by 10 bases and J by 1 base, leaving 10 bases between them. The CDR3 has 12 residues. The CDR3: CATHRGNTEAFF. The CDR3 bases are TGTGCCACCCACCGGGGGAACACTGAAGCTTTCTTT.

The chain has TRBV2 and TRBJ1-4; no definite D call. This CDR3 has 13 amino acids. The V end was cut by 7 bases, the J end by 0 bases, with 6 bases between. Germline-derived CDR1 and CDR2 are SNHLY and FYNNEI. CDR3 protein: CASIATTNEKLFF. DNA of the CDR3: TGTGCCAGCATCGCGACAACTAATGAAAAACTGTTTTTT.

The rearrangement joins TRBV10-2 to TRBJ1-5; possible D gene TRBD1, 5 bases. In germline, CDR1 is WSHSY, CDR2 SAAADI. V was shortened by 1 base and J by 5 bases, with 12 bases between the two germline ends. This CDR3 contains 15 residues. The CDR3: CASSELGQNHQPQHF. As DNA, the CDR3 is TGCGCCAGCAGTGAGTTGGGGCAGAACCATCAGCCCCAGCATTTT.

The V and J genes are TRBV5-6 and TRBJ2-7, with D perhaps matching TRBD1 (6 bases). Germline CDR1 is SGHDT and CDR2 is YYEEEE. Deletions cut 2 bases from V and 4 bases from J, with 7 bases between. This CDR3 is built from 12 residues. This CDR3 is CASSLGGYEQYF. The CDR3 region has the DNA TGTGCCAGCAGCTTAGGGGGTTACGAGCAGTACTTC. The variable domain in full, completed from reference TRBV5-6 and TRBJ2-7, reads DAGVTQSPTHLIKTRGQQVTLRCSPKSGHDTVSWYQQALGQGPQFIFQYYEEEERQRGNFPDRFSGHQFPNYSSELNVNALLLGDSALYLCASSLGGYEQYFGPGTRLTVT.